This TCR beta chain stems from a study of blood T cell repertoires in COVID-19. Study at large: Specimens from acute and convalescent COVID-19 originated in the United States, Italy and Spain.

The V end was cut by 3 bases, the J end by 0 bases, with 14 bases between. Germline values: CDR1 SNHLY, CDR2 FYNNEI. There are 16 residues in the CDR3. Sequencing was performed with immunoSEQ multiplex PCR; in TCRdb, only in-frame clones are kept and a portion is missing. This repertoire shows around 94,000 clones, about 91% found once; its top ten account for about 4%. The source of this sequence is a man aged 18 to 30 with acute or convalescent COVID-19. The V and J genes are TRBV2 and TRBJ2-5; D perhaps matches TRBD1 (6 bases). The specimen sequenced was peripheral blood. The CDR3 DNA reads TGTGCCAGCAGTGATGGAGGAGGACAGCACCAAGAGACCCAGTACTTC. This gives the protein CASSDGGGQHQETQYF.